A single sample is the source of the 12 T cell receptor beta chains below, sequenced in a study of T cells after yellow fever vaccination. TCRdb independently ran MiXCR on the 5' RACE reads; one entry per CDR3 protein. The table shows a few hundred thousand distinct CDR3 sequences, with about 10% occurring only once. This sample comprised CD4+ T cells sorted from PBMCs, obtained 5 days after the yellow fever booster vaccination. Receptor source: a man aged 18 to 29 who received the YFV17D yellow fever vaccine.

This clonotype was found many times. The J gene is TRBJ1-6, the V gene TRBV12-3 or TRBV12-4; no reliable D call. With 2 bases removed from V and 7 bases from J, the gap between germline ends came to 6 bases. The CDR3 runs 13 residues. CDR3 in DNA: TGTGCCAGCAGTTTAAGAGGGAATTCACCCCTCCACTTT. Translation: CASSLRGNSPLHF.

The genes are TRBV12-3 or TRBV12-4 and TRBJ1-5; D is perhaps TRBD1 (5 bases). This CDR3 has 17 amino acids. With 5 bases removed from V and 5 bases from J, the gap between germline ends came to 22 bases. CDR3 residues: CASSPPAGVTVDQPQHF. CDR3 nucleotides: TGTGCCAGCAGTCCCCCAGCGGGGGTGACAGTGGATCAGCCCCAGCATTTT.

This clonotype was counted at least ten times. CDR3: CSVTGGREWETQYF. In DNA, the CDR3 is TGCAGCGTGACGGGGGGCAGGGAGTGGGAGACCCAGTACTTC. This chain uses TRBV29-1 with TRBJ2-5, with D possibly TRBD2 on 7 matching bases. The germline V gene encodes CDR1 SQVTM and CDR2 ANQGSEA. This CDR3 is 14 amino acids long. The V and J ends lost 6 bases and 5 bases respectively, with 19 bases between them.

The chain is built from TRBV27 and TRBJ1-2; 8 positions match TRBD1. Unmatched junction bases numbered 9, after V lost 5 bases and J lost 7 bases. CDR3 length: 14 amino acids. Germline V gene sequence: CDR1 MNHEY, CDR2 SMNVEV (reference sequence). CDR3 loop: CASSPWTGSFGYTF. The CDR3 DNA is TGTGCCAGCAGTCCCTGGACAGGGAGCTTTGGCTACACCTTC.

This clonotype was seen more than once but under ten times. This chain connects TRBV14 to TRBJ2-5; 8 positions agree with TRBD2. This CDR3 is built from 13 residues. Trimming at V came to 8 bases and at J to 4 bases, leaving 6 bases not matched to a gene. Germline V gene lookup returns CDR1 SGHDN and CDR2 FVKESK. CDR3 loop: CASQTSARETQYF. CDR3 bases: TGTGCCAGCCAGACTAGCGCGAGAGAGACCCAGTACTTC.

This clonotype was observed a handful of times. The CDR3 protein is CASSFLRQGDIQYF. The CDR3 coding sequence is TGTGCCAGCAGTTTTTTAAGACAGGGGGACATTCAGTACTTC. The chain couples TRBV12-3 or TRBV12-4 to TRBJ2-4; 9 bases match TRBD1. The CDR3 is 14 residues long. The trim removed 3 bases at V and 8 bases at J, leaving 5 bases unmatched.

The chain is built from TRBV6-2 or TRBV6-3 and TRBJ1-2; the D is unclear. The CDR3 sequence is 15 residues long. V was trimmed by 4 bases and J by 6 bases, leaving 18 bases between them. Germline V gene data show CDR1 as MNHEY and CDR2 as SVGEGT. This CDR3 is CASSSHTRFSDGYTF. The CDR3 nucleotides read TGTGCCAGCAGTTCCCATACACGGTTTAGCGATGGCTACACCTTC.

This clonotype has only a few counts. J is TRBJ2-1 and V is TRBV15, with D perhaps matching TRBD1 (5 bases). The V gene's germline CDR1 is LNHNV and CDR2 YYDKDF (reference sequence). The CDR3 covers 12 residues. The V and J ends lost 1 base and 8 bases respectively, with 6 bases between them. CDR3 nucleotide sequence: TGTGCCACCAGCAGAGTAGGGGATGAGCAGTTCTTC. As protein: CATSRVGDEQFF.

V is TRBV18 and J is TRBJ1-5; 10 positions match TRBD1. This CDR3 is 17 amino acids long. Per germline, CDR1 KGHSH and CDR2 LQKENI. Trimming at V came to 2 bases and at J to 4 bases, leaving 8 bases not matched to a gene. CDR3 coding DNA: TGTGCCAGCTCACCATTTGAGGGACAGGGGAGGAATCAGCCCCAGCATTTT. Its protein is CASSPFEGQGRNQPQHF.

V and J are TRBV18 and TRBJ1-2; 10 nucleotides agree with TRBD1. Trimming cost V 2 bases and J 4 bases; bases outside gene matches: 7. Germline V CDR1 and CDR2: KGHSH, LQKENI. The CDR3 is 16 amino acids. The CDR3 here is CASSPYRDRGPYGYTF. CDR3 DNA: TGTGCCAGCTCACCATACCGGGACAGGGGCCCCTATGGCTACACCTTC. Variable domain in full (rest from reference TRBV18 and TRBJ1-2): NAGVMQNPRHLVRRRGQEARLRCSPMKGHSHVYWYRQLPEEGLKFMVYLQKENIIDESGMPKERFSAEFPKEGPSILRIQQVVRGDSAAYFCASSPYRDRGPYGYTFGSGTRLTVV.

The chain recombines TRBV7-2 with TRBJ1-6; 7 bases are a match to TRBD1. Germline CDR1 is SGHTA and CDR2 is FQGNSA. Unmatched junction bases numbered 9, after V lost 1 base and J lost 15 bases. The CDR3 runs to 14 residues. The chain's CDR3 is CASSLGGDSKVLHF. As DNA, the CDR3 is TGTGCCAGCAGCTTAGGCGGGGACAGTAAGGTCCTCCACTTT.

The table lists this clonotype with a few counts. The chain employs TRBV14 and TRBJ2-5; D ambiguous. CDR3 size: 12 residues. V lost 2 bases and J 5 bases, leaving 6 bases between the germline ends. The germline CDR1 and CDR2 sequences are SGHDN and FVKESK. This CDR3 reads CASSQLSETQYF. The CDR3, as DNA: TGTGCCAGCAGCCAATTGAGTGAGACCCAGTACTTC.